Below, 19 T cell receptor beta chains from the same sample are listed, as sequenced in a study of T cells in Graves' hyperthyroidism and ophthalmopathy. Template material for amplifying TCR beta CDR3 regions consisted of RNA transcripts. The TCR CDR3 was amplified in a first-round RT-PCR using the HTBI primer set. TCRdb itself ran the multiplex PCR reads through MiXCR, one entry per CDR3 protein. This table has fewer than 900,000 distinct CDR3 sequences, approximately 19% appearing once. The sample was blood. The receptor source for this set is a woman aged 45 to 65 with Graves' hyperthyroidism that later progressed to Graves' ophthalmopathy.

This clonotype has a count of ten or more. V gene TRBV5-1 combines with J gene TRBJ2-1; TRBD1 is a possible D gene (5 bases). Trimming removed 4 bases from V and 7 bases from J, with 9 bases in between. CDR1 and CDR2 (germline): SGHRS, YFSETQ. CDR3 length equals 12 residues. CDR3 in DNA: TGCGCCAGCAGCACGACAGTTAATGAGCAGTTCTTC. As protein: CASSTTVNEQFF.

The chain carries TRBV20-1 and TRBJ1-1; possible D gene TRBD1, 5 bases. In germline, CDR1 is DFQATT, CDR2 SNEGSKA (reference sequence). V dropped 5 bases and J dropped 9 bases, with 13 bases sitting between them. The CDR3 is 11 amino acids. Written as DNA, the CDR3 is TGCAGTGCTTTAACAGGTGCCAAAGCTTTCTTT. It yields the protein CSALTGAKAFF.

This clonotype was seen many times. The V gene is TRBV30, the J gene TRBJ1-5; 9 bases fit TRBD1. The V and J ends lost 2 bases and 1 base, in that order; junction bases with no gene match: 9. The CDR3 consists of 17 residues. From germline, CDR1 is GTSNPN and CDR2 SVGIG (reference sequence). CDR3 nucleotides: TGTGCCTGGAGTTCGGACAGGGGAGGAATGAGCAATCAGCCCCAGCATTTT. It codes for CAWSSDRGGMSNQPQHF.

Concerning this clonotype itself: This could be a read error, since a much larger clone is one nucleotide away. The chain uses TRBV3-1 and TRBJ1-4, with 9 bases fitting TRBD1. The CDR3 covers 15 residues. V trimming: 3 bases; J trimming: 6 bases; junction bases outside the gene matches: 5. The germline CDR1 and CDR2 sequences are LGHDT and YNNKEL (reference sequence). CDR3 loop: CASSQPGQGHEKLFF. The CDR3 DNA sequence: TGTGCCAGCAGCCAGCCGGGACAGGGCCATGAAAAACTGTTTTTT.

This clonotype came up many times. The V call is TRBV12-3 or TRBV12-4, the J call TRBJ1-1; D remains unclear. With 3 bases removed from V and 2 bases from J, the gap between germline ends came to 13 bases. The CDR3 totals 15 residues. CDR3 residues: CASSFRYRTNTEAFF. The DNA of the CDR3 is TGTGCCAGCAGTTTTCGGTATCGAACAAACACTGAAGCTTTCTTT.

The chain is built from TRBV27 and TRBJ2-1; D uncertain. Deletions cut 6 bases from V and 4 bases from J, with 4 bases between. The V gene's germline CDR1 is MNHEY and CDR2 SMNVEV (reference sequence). This CDR3 comprises 11 residues. The CDR3 nucleotides are TGTGCCAGCAGAAGATACAATGAGCAGTTCTTC. It yields the protein CASRRYNEQFF.

In its sample, this clonotype was seen a few times. CDR3 DNA sequence: TGTGCCACCAGCAGAGATCGCAGACCGAACACTGAAGCTTTCTTT. Amino acids: CATSRDRRPNTEAFF. The rearrangement joins TRBV15 to TRBJ1-1; D is ambiguous. CDR1 LNHNV and CDR2 YYDKDF come from the germline V gene (reference sequence). The ends were cut back, 0 bases at V and 1 base at J, with 9 bases in the middle. This CDR3 has 15 residues.

This sequence joins TRBV9 and TRBJ2-2; tentatively, D is TRBD1 (5 bases). The germline V and J ends were trimmed by 4 bases and 7 bases, with 14 bases remaining between them. Germline V gene lookup returns CDR1 SGDLS and CDR2 YYNGEE. The CDR3 is 14 residues long. CDR3 bases: TGTGCCAGCAGCCTTAGATTAAGGGGCGGGGAGCTGTTTTTT. As protein: CASSLRLRGGELFF.

J is TRBJ2-1 and V is TRBV27, with 7 nucleotides matching TRBD1. V shed 7 bases and J 4 bases; nucleotides not matched to a gene: 7. Germline V gene lookup returns CDR1 MNHEY and CDR2 SMNVEV (reference sequence). The CDR3 consists of 14 residues. CDR3 region: CASTFRDRYNEQFF. The CDR3 coding sequence is TGTGCCAGCACCTTTAGGGACAGATACAATGAGCAGTTCTTC.

The chain uses TRBV19 and TRBJ1-2; 9 bases fit TRBD1. With 5 bases clipped from V and 3 bases from J, the junction kept 4 bases outside the gene matches. Germline loops: CDR1 LNHDA, CDR2 SQIVND (reference sequence). This CDR3 region has 14 residues. The DNA for the CDR3 is TGTGCCAGTAGTCCGGACAGGGGCCACTATGGCTACACCTTC. It translates to CASSPDRGHYGYTF.

In this sample, this clonotype turned up many times. V and J are TRBV2 and TRBJ1-1, with D perhaps TRBD1 (6 bases). Germline V CDR1 and CDR2: SNHLY, FYNNEI. V lost 7 bases and J 4 bases, leaving 13 bases between the germline ends. CDR3 size: 13 residues. The CDR3: CASNLGQLTEAFF. Here the CDR3 DNA reads TGTGCCAGCAACCTTGGACAGCTCACTGAAGCTTTCTTT.

This clonotype was seen repeatedly, ten times or more. The V and J genes are TRBV20-1 and TRBJ1-6; no clear D gene. The V gene's germline CDR1 is DFQATT and CDR2 SNEGSKA (reference sequence). CDR3 length equals 13 residues. The V end was cut by 3 bases, the J end by 5 bases, with 8 bases between. CDR3 nucleotide sequence: TGCAGTGCTAGGGCAGACCATAATTCACCCCTCCACTTT. This sequence encodes CSARADHNSPLHF.

The chain uses TRBV12-3 or TRBV12-4 and TRBJ2-1, with TRBD2 matching over 11 bases. The CDR3 extends over 16 amino acids. Trimming removed 5 bases from V and 6 bases from J; junction bases left unmatched: 9. The CDR3 DNA reads TGTGCCAGCAGTGGGGGGACTAGCGGTTACAGCAATGAGCAGTTCTTC. Its translation: CASSGGTSGYSNEQFF.

This rearrangement joins TRBV6-1 to TRBJ1-2; D perhaps matches TRBD1 (5 bases). Germline CDR1 reads MNHNS; CDR2 reads SASEGT. With 3 bases removed from V and 0 bases from J, the gap between germline ends came to 11 bases. The CDR3 has 15 amino acids. The CDR3 bases are TGTGCCAGCAGTGAGGGGGAGTGGGCTAACTATGGCTACACCTTC. Encoded protein: CASSEGEWANYGYTF.

V gene TRBV10-3 combines with J gene TRBJ1-6; tentative D call: TRBD1 (5 bases). In germline, CDR1 is ENHRY, CDR2 SYGVKD. The V end was cut by 5 bases, the J end by 5 bases, with 13 bases between. CDR3 size: 15 residues. CDR3 sequence reads: CAISIGTTNNSPLHF. The CDR3 nucleotides read TGTGCCATCAGTATAGGGACGACCAATAATTCACCCCTCCACTTT.

This rearrangement joins TRBV20-1 to TRBJ1-5; 12 bases are a match to TRBD1. V lost 3 bases and J lost 6; bases outside the gene matches: 9. This CDR3 region has 16 residues. Per germline, CDR1 DFQATT and CDR2 SNEGSKA (reference sequence). The CDR3 loop reads CSASPGTGGYRQPQHF. The CDR3 bases are TGCAGTGCTAGTCCCGGGACAGGGGGCTATCGTCAGCCCCAGCATTTT.

This clonotype was counted at least ten times. The genes are TRBV6-1 and TRBJ2-7; no definite D call. The germline V and J ends were trimmed by 0 bases and 4 bases, with 4 bases remaining between them. This CDR3 spans 12 amino acids. In germline, CDR1 is MNHNS, CDR2 SASEGT. The CDR3 bases are TGTGCCAGCAGTGAAGCGGGGTACGAGCAGTACTTC. This gives the protein CASSEAGYEQYF.

The rearrangement links TRBV7-2 to TRBJ1-1; no definite D call. This CDR3 comprises 13 residues. Germline V CDR1 and CDR2: SGHTA, FQGNSA. The V and J ends lost 1 base and 8 bases respectively, with 11 bases between them. The CDR3: CASSLGARREAFF. The CDR3, as DNA: TGTGCCAGCAGCTTAGGGGCCCGGAGGGAAGCTTTCTTT. The complete variable domain, with remaining parts taken from reference TRBV7-2 and TRBJ1-1, reads GAGVSQSPSNKVTEKGKDVELRCDPISGHTALYWYRQSLGQGLEFLIYFQGNSAPDKSGLPSDRFSAERTGGSVSTLTIQRTQQEDSAVYLCASSLGARREAFFGQGTRLTVV.

This clonotype showed up many times. The V call is TRBV18, the J call TRBJ2-1; no reliable D call. The CDR3 is 14 amino acids. The V end lost 2 bases, the J end lost 3 bases, and 8 bases lay between the germline ends. Per the germline V gene, CDR1 is KGHSH and CDR2 is LQKENI. CDR3 coding DNA: TGTGCCAGCTCACCAGGGAATCTCTACAATGAGCAGTTCTTC. Its protein product is CASSPGNLYNEQFF. The full variable domain, rest sourced from reference TRBV18 and TRBJ2-1, is NAGVMQNPRHLVRRRGQEARLRCSPMKGHSHVYWYRQLPEEGLKFMVYLQKENIIDESGMPKERFSAEFPKEGPSILRIQQVVRGDSAAYFCASSPGNLYNEQFFGPGTRLTVL.